A few counts support the clone carrying this T cell receptor beta chain. Antigen specificity is unknown. The sample belongs to a study of regulatory T cells in long-lasting Graves disease. Time point defined: persistent/refractory GD, antithyroid drugs over 5 years with positive TRAb. With RNA extracted from PBMCs as input, the TCR library was made. The CDR3 covers 15 residues. The germline V gene encodes CDR1 MNHNS and CDR2 SASEGT. Trimming left V 0 bases short and J 0 bases short, with 9 bases between. Combining iRepertoire HTBI primers with Arm-PCR of CDR3 regions, the authors built TCR beta libraries. From the multiplex PCR reads, TCRdb called clonotypes with MiXCR, one entry per CDR3 protein. This sample yields under 500,000 distinct CDR3 sequences, of which less than 25% are seen a single time; under 9% belongs to the top ten. General study points: TRBV28, TRBJ1-2 and TRBJ2-5 emerged as the favored segments in persistent disease.

The source is a female donor with Graves disease. This sample comprised peripheral blood mononuclear cells (PBMCs), obtained when the disease was refractory, from a patient treated with antithyroid drugs. The chain is built from TRBV6-1 and TRBJ2-7; no clear D. The CDR3 DNA sequence: TGTGCCAGCAGTGAAGCGACCTCGAGCTCCTACGAGCAGTACTTC. Translating gives CASSEATSSSYEQYF.